This TCR beta chain was documented in a study of beta chain features in type 1 diabetes. In its sample, this clone was seen a few times. The target antigen is unknown. CDR1 is SQVTM and CDR2 is ANQGSEA in the germline V gene. This CDR3 spans 11 amino acids. Trimming stripped 7 bases from V and 3 bases from J, with 10 bases between. Reverse transcription of all isolated RNA meant that expressed TCRB transcripts were sequenced. Only in-frame clones appear in the TCRdb table, and some are missing; sequencing was by immunoSEQ multiplex PCR. The table shows more than 300,000 clones, with around 9.3% occurring only once. Study observations and caveats: Shorter TCRB CDR3s, moderately but significantly so, marked every one of the four CD4+ subsets in Type 1 diabetes patients.

One heparinised draw of blood, averaging around 120 mL, came from each donor. Isolation of CD4+ naive, central memory, regulatory and stem cell-like memory cells was achieved by sorting via CD45RO/CCR7/CD25/CD127/CD95/CD27. The source is a man aged 25-40 years with type 1 diabetes. The chain joins TRBV29-1 to TRBJ2-7, with D tentatively TRBD1 or TRBD2 (5 bases each). The sequenced sample was central memory CD4+ T cells from blood. CDR3 nucleotides: TGCAGCGCCACTAGGGGCTACGAGCAGTACTTC. Encoded protein: CSATRGYEQYF.